These 19 T cell receptor beta chains came from one sample sequenced in a study of a mutant IDH1 vaccine in newly diagnosed glioma. The protocol was immunoSEQ multiplex PCR, while the TCRdb copy is restricted to in-frame clones and leaves out a portion. The sample comprises roughly 48,000 clones, around nine tenths of which are singletons, and around 2.5% rests with the top ten. The antigens of these receptors remain unknown. The time point is: week 11, during vaccination. Alongside topical imiquimod, each dose of vaccine comprised 300 ug of mutant IDH1 20-mer peptide. Sample: PBMCs, taken from a glioma patient whose treatment included an IDH1 peptide vaccine. These receptor sequences come from a man over 45 with glioma.

This chain connects TRBV7-9 to TRBJ1-2; the D is unclear. The CDR3 has 12 amino acids. V dropped 4 bases and J dropped 3 bases, with 6 bases sitting between them. Germline V gene sequence: CDR1 SEHNR, CDR2 FQNEAQ (reference sequence). In DNA, the CDR3 is TGTGCCAGCAGCTCTTACTACTATGGCTACACCTTC. Protein sequence: CASSSYYYGYTF. The full variable domain, with the rest looked up from reference TRBV7-9 and TRBJ1-2, is DTGVSQNPRHKITKRGQNVTFRCDPISEHNRLYWYRQTLGQGPEFLTYFQNEAQLEKSRLLSDRFSAERPKGSFSTLEIQRTEQGDSAMYLCASSSYYYGYTFGSGTRLTVV.

The rearrangement joins TRBV5-5 to TRBJ1-2; D might be TRBD1 (5 bases). The germline V and J ends were trimmed by 0 bases and 2 bases, with 8 bases remaining between them. The germline V gene encodes CDR1 SGHKS and CDR2 YYEKEE (reference sequence). CDR3 length: 14 amino acids. The DNA for the CDR3 is TGTGCCAGCAGCTTGGACAGGATAAACTATGGCTACACCTTC. Translated, it gives CASSLDRINYGYTF. The variable domain in full, with the rest retrieved from reference TRBV5-5 and TRBJ1-2, is DAGVTQSPTHLIKTRGQQVTLRCSPISGHKSVSWYQQVLGQGPQFIFQYYEKEERGRGNFPDRFSARQFPNYSSELNVNALLLGDSALYLCASSLDRINYGYTFGSGTRLTVV.

The CDR3 DNA follows: TGTGCCTGGAAGAAGGGGGGGAACTCCTATAATTCACCCCTCCACTTT. Encoded protein: CAWKKGGNSYNSPLHF. The V gene is TRBV30, the J gene TRBJ1-6, with D possibly being TRBD1 (6 bases). The length of the CDR3 is 16 residues. V was shortened by 4 bases and J by 0 bases, with 13 bases between the two germline ends. The germline V gene has CDR1 GTSNPN and CDR2 SVGIG (reference sequence).

This clone was seen only once. The chain has TRBV10-3 and TRBJ2-1; 11 bases line up with TRBD2. Trimming took 2 bases from V and 6 from J; bases not matched to a gene: 9. The germline CDR1 and CDR2 sequences are ENHRY and SYGVKD. The CDR3 covers 17 residues. CDR3 region: CAISEPWGLAETNEQFF. Written as DNA, the CDR3 is TGTGCCATCAGTGAGCCGTGGGGACTAGCGGAGACCAATGAGCAGTTCTTC.

The rearrangement joins TRBV18 to TRBJ2-2, with D perhaps assigned TRBD1 or TRBD2 (5 bases each). This CDR3 comprises 16 residues. The germline gives CDR1 KGHSH, CDR2 LQKENI. V gave up 6 bases and J gave up 5 bases, with 19 bases separating them. The CDR3 coding sequence is TGTGCCAGCTCCCGCTCCCGGGACCCTCGGACCGGGGAGCTGTTTTTT. It specifies CASSRSRDPRTGELFF.

V gene TRBV6-1 combines with J gene TRBJ1-4; TRBD1 agrees at 9 bases. CDR3 size: 14 residues. Trimming took 4 bases from V and 6 from J; bases not matched to a gene: 3. Germline CDR1 reads MNHNS; CDR2 reads SASEGT. CDR3 DNA: TGTGCCAGCAGTGCGGACAGGGGATATGAAAAACTGTTTTTT. This sequence encodes CASSADRGYEKLFF.

This chain uses TRBV5-1 with TRBJ1-6; unclear D gene. The CDR3 length is 15 residues. Trimming cost V 0 bases and J 3 bases, with 7 bases left between them. Germline loops: CDR1 SGHRS, CDR2 YFSETQ. The CDR3 bases are TGCGCCAGCAGCTTGGCCTTCAGCTATAATTCACCCCTCCACTTT. Amino acids: CASSLAFSYNSPLHF.

The rearrangement joins TRBV30 to TRBJ2-7, with D perhaps TRBD2 (5 bases). V lost 3 bases, J lost 5 bases, and 8 bases lay in between. This CDR3 has 11 residues. Germline CDR1 GTSNPN, CDR2 SVGIG (reference sequence). CDR3 sequence (DNA): TGTGCCTGGAGAGGAGGCCACGAGCAGTACTTC. Translation: CAWRGGHEQYF.

The J gene is TRBJ1-2, the V gene TRBV9; weak D call: TRBD1 (5 bases). Germline CDR1 is SGDLS and CDR2 is YYNGEE. Trimming took off 3 bases at V and 6 bases at J, with 15 bases between the two ends. This CDR3 is built from 14 residues. This chain's CDR3 is CASSGTLSYNGYTF. CDR3 bases: TGTGCCAGCAGCGGGACACTGAGCTACAATGGCTACACCTTC.

The chain has TRBV29-1 and TRBJ2-1; a weak D match, TRBD2 (6 bases). Germline loops: CDR1 SQVTM, CDR2 ANQGSEA. V lost 3 bases and J lost 10, with 13 bases in between. The CDR3 runs 12 residues. CDR3 bases: TGCAGCGTTGACAGGGCGGCGGGGGAGCAGTTCTTC. Translated: CSVDRAAGEQFF.

This chain uses TRBV10-3 with TRBJ2-1, with D maybe TRBD1 (5 bases). CDR3 size: 13 residues. CDR1 and CDR2 from the germline V gene are ENHRY and SYGVKD. Trimming stripped 4 bases from V and 5 bases from J, with 9 bases between. The CDR3 is CAISGAGHNEQFF. As DNA, the CDR3 is TGTGCCATCAGTGGGGCAGGGCACAATGAGCAGTTCTTC.

This chain links TRBV7-6 with TRBJ2-7; D is possibly TRBD1 (5 bases). Germline V gives CDR1 SGHVS, CDR2 FNYEAQ. Trimming took 4 bases from V and 6 from J, leaving 16 bases between them. The length of the CDR3 is 14 residues. Here the CDR3 DNA reads TGTGCCAGCAGCTCCCGAATAGACAGTCCCGAGCAGTACTTC. It encodes CASSSRIDSPEQYF.

On this clone itself: The same CDR3 is also encoded by other DNA sequences in this sample. The chain is built from TRBV7-9 and TRBJ2-7, with a tentative D call TRBD2 (5 bases). The CDR3 totals 14 residues. Germline CDR1 is SEHNR and CDR2 is FQNEAQ (reference sequence). Trimming cost V 5 bases and J 2 bases, with 13 bases left between them. CDR3 bases: TGTGCCAGCAGCCTCCGGGATTCCCCCTACGAGCAGTACTTC. This sequence encodes CASSLRDSPYEQYF.

The chain combines TRBV5-1 with TRBJ2-7; tentative D call: TRBD1 (5 bases). CDR1 SGHRS and CDR2 YFSETQ come from the germline V gene. V shed 1 base and J shed 2 bases, with 10 bases lying between them. The CDR3 is 14 residues long. The CDR3 coding sequence is TGCGCCAGCAGCTTGTCAACAGGCGCCTACGAGCAGTACTTC. Its translation: CASSLSTGAYEQYF.

The chain is built from TRBV7-6 and TRBJ2-6; 7 nucleotides line up with TRBD1. This CDR3 has 20 amino acids. Germline assignment: CDR1 SGHVS and CDR2 FNYEAQ. The ends lost 2 bases at V and 0 bases at J; junction bases unmatched: 13. CDR3 loop: CASSLRGGRDSYSGANVLTF. The DNA for the CDR3 is TGTGCCAGCAGCTTACGAGGGGGCCGGGACAGCTACTCTGGGGCCAACGTCCTGACTTTC.

The chain recombines TRBV19 with TRBJ1-5; 9 nucleotides line up with TRBD1. Germline V gene data show CDR1 as LNHDA and CDR2 as SQIVND (reference sequence). V was pared by 5 bases and J by 8 bases, with 4 bases of the junction left unmatched. There are 13 residues in the CDR3. CDR3 loop: CASSLTGGKPQHF. CDR3 sequence (DNA): TGTGCCAGTAGTTTGACAGGGGGGAAGCCCCAGCATTTT.

The chain combines TRBV7-3 with TRBJ2-5, with D perhaps TRBD1 or TRBD2 (5 bases each). The CDR3 consists of 15 residues. V dropped 2 bases and J dropped 5 bases, with 15 bases sitting between them. CDR1 SGHTA and CDR2 FQGTGA come from the germline V gene. CDR3 amino acids: CASSLGGSGGETQYF. The CDR3 DNA reads TGTGCCAGCAGCTTAGGGGGTAGTGGCGGGGAGACCCAGTACTTC.

V usage is TRBV7-2 and J usage is TRBJ2-3; unclear D gene. Germline CDR1 SGHTA, CDR2 FQGNSA. The CDR3 spans 13 residues. V dropped 4 bases and J dropped 3 bases, with 8 bases sitting between them. The CDR3 nucleotides are TGTGCCAGCAGCTCCAGACTGACAGATACGCAGTATTTT. This gives the protein CASSSRLTDTQYF.

The chain uses TRBV2 and TRBJ2-7; D possibly corresponds to TRBD2 (5 bases). The CDR3 is 15 amino acids. Germline V gives CDR1 SNHLY, CDR2 FYNNEI. The ends were cut back, 4 bases at V and 6 bases at J, with 19 bases in the middle. The CDR3 sequence: CASSVSRRTGSEQYF. The DNA for the CDR3 is TGTGCCAGCAGTGTTTCCCGGCGAACGGGATCCGAGCAGTACTTC.